Listed below are T cell receptor beta chains from one sample, sequenced in a study of blood T cell repertoires in COVID-19. Using immunoSEQ multiplex PCR, the repertoire was profiled, and TCRdb retains in-frame clones only, with some absent. The sample has some 170,000 clones, approximately 80% seen once; the top ten hold 6.5% to 7.5%. The sample comprised peripheral blood. The receptors come from a woman in her forties with COVID-19, enrolled during active disease. The CDR3 runs from the conserved cysteine through the conserved F or W. The order of the fields is J gene, clone size, D gene, V gene, CDR3 protein, CDR3 DNA. A D gene is named only where the DNA matches it firmly. Not every row has a clone size; where given, it reads once, few, many or a size class.

J: TRBJ1-1; size: NA; D: TRBD1; V: TRBV6-1; CDR3: CASSARQGALGLETEAFF; DNA: TGTGCCAGCAGTGCTCGACAGGGGGCGCTTGGATTGGAGACTGAAGCTTTCTTT
J: TRBJ1-2; size: few; D: TRBD1; V: TRBV5-1; CDR3: CASRGTGGAADYGYTF; DNA: TGCGCCAGCAGAGGGACAGGGGGCGCCGCGGACTATGGCTACACCTTC
J: TRBJ2-5; size: NA; D: NA; V: TRBV5-1; CDR3: CASSLASRGGETQYF; DNA: TGCGCCAGCAGCTTGGCCAGCAGGGGCGGTGAGACCCAGTACTTC
J: TRBJ1-2; size: NA; D: NA; V: TRBV19; CDR3: CAIIGGDGYTF; DNA: TGTGCCATAATAGGCGGGGATGGCTACACCTTC
J: TRBJ1-6; size: NA; D: NA; V: TRBV6-4; CDR3: CASSERTARGPLHF; DNA: TGTGCCAGCAGTGAGCGGACGGCTCGGGGACCCCTCCACTTT
J: TRBJ1-3; size: NA; D: NA; V: TRBV10-2; CDR3: CASSHPPYSGNTIYF; DNA: TGCGCCAGTAGCCACCCCCCTTACTCTGGAAACACCATATATTTT
J: TRBJ1-5; size: once; D: NA; V: TRBV5-1; CDR3: CASSLNTGFNQPQHF; DNA: TGCGCCAGCAGCTTAAATACGGGATTCAATCAGCCCCAGCATTTT
J: TRBJ2-1; size: NA; D: NA; V: TRBV5-1; CDR3: CASTVGDNYNEQFF; DNA: TGCGCCAGCACCGTAGGGGACAACTACAATGAGCAGTTCTTC
J: TRBJ2-6; size: NA; D: NA; V: TRBV5-1; CDR3: CASSSTSSAGANVLTF; DNA: TGCGCCAGCAGCTCGACTAGTAGTGCTGGGGCCAACGTCCTGACTTTC
J: TRBJ2-4; size: NA; D: NA; V: TRBV19; CDR3: CASSIRRPEDKNIQYF; DNA: TGTGCCAGTAGTATCCGACGGCCGGAGGACAAAAACATTCAGTACTTC
J: TRBJ2-7; size: NA; D: NA; V: TRBV4-2; CDR3: CASSQATDYEQYF; DNA: TGTGCCAGCAGCCAAGCTACCGACTACGAGCAGTACTTC
J: TRBJ1-2; size: once; D: NA; V: TRBV6-5; CDR3: CASRRDTPWGGYTF; DNA: TGTGCCAGCAGACGGGACACACCTTGGGGTGGCTACACCTTC
J: TRBJ2-7; size: NA; D: TRBD2; V: TRBV5-1; CDR3: CASSLFSGGTYEQYF; DNA: TGCGCCAGCAGCTTGTTTAGCGGGGGAACCTACGAGCAGTACTTC
J: TRBJ1-2; size: NA; D: TRBD1; V: TRBV19; CDR3: CASSMGTGVDGYTF; DNA: TGTGCCAGTAGTATGGGGACAGGAGTAGATGGCTACACCTTC
J: TRBJ2-1; size: once; D: TRBD2; V: TRBV28; CDR3: CASSLSAAGGYNEQFF; DNA: TGTGCCAGCAGTTTATCCGCAGCGGGAGGTTACAATGAGCAGTTCTTC
J: TRBJ2-7; size: NA; D: TRBD2; V: TRBV4-1; CDR3: CASSQGLAGDQYF; DNA: TGCGCCAGCAGCCAAGGACTAGCGGGGGATCAGTACTTC
J: TRBJ2-5; size: once; D: TRBD2; V: TRBV4-1; CDR3: CASCGPGTSSETQYF; DNA: TGCGCCAGCTGCGGGCCGGGGACTAGCTCGGAGACCCAGTACTTC
J: TRBJ1-1; size: NA; D: NA; V: TRBV18; CDR3: CASSPLDSMNTEAFF; DNA: TGTGCCAGCTCACCCCTGGACAGCATGAACACTGAAGCTTTCTTT
J: TRBJ1-4; size: many; D: TRBD1; V: TRBV29-1; CDR3: CSVPGQGLGGKGATNEKLFF; DNA: TGCAGCGTACCCGGACAGGGGCTAGGGGGCAAAGGTGCAACTAATGAAAAACTGTTTTTT
J: TRBJ2-7; size: NA; D: TRBD2; V: TRBV5-1; CDR3: CASSLGSGRASEQYF; DNA: TGCGCCAGCAGCTTGGGGAGCGGGAGGGCCTCCGAGCAGTACTTC
J: TRBJ2-2; size: NA; D: NA; V: TRBV6-5; CDR3: CASSGSEHTGELFF; DNA: TGTGCCAGCAGCGGGAGTGAGCACACCGGGGAGCTGTTTTTT
J: TRBJ1-5; size: once; D: TRBD1; V: TRBV2; CDR3: CASRRDRANQPQHF; DNA: TGTGCCAGCAGACGGGACAGGGCCAATCAGCCCCAGCATTTT
J: TRBJ2-7; size: NA; D: TRBD1; V: TRBV18; CDR3: CASSPEQGNSYEQYF; DNA: TGTGCCAGCTCACCAGAACAGGGGAACTCCTACGAGCAGTACTTC
J: TRBJ2-1; size: NA; D: TRBD2; V: TRBV7-7; CDR3: CASSLRPSGSNEQFF; DNA: TGTGCTAGCAGCTTACGGCCTAGCGGGAGTAATGAGCAGTTCTTC
J: TRBJ2-5; size: NA; D: NA; V: TRBV12-3/TRBV12-4; CDR3: CASSLSVEETQYF; DNA: TGTGCCAGCAGTTTATCAGTTGAAGAGACCCAGTACTTC
J: TRBJ2-7; size: NA; D: TRBD2; V: TRBV2; CDR3: CASSELAGGSYEQYF; DNA: TGTGCCAGCAGTGAACTAGCGGGAGGCTCCTACGAGCAGTACTTC
J: TRBJ1-5; size: many; D: TRBD1; V: TRBV6-1; CDR3: CASSDFRGRLSNQPQHF; DNA: TGTGCCAGCAGTGATTTCAGGGGGCGGCTTAGCAATCAGCCCCAGCATTTT
J: TRBJ2-7; size: once; D: NA; V: TRBV2; CDR3: CASSGSAYREQYF; DNA: TGTGCCAGCAGCGGGAGCGCTTACCGCGAGCAGTACTTC
J: TRBJ2-2; size: NA; D: NA; V: TRBV2; CDR3: CASWGPGTLSTGELFF; DNA: TGTGCCAGTTGGGGGCCCGGGACACTTTCCACCGGGGAGCTGTTTTTT
J: TRBJ2-7; size: NA; D: TRBD2; V: TRBV2; CDR3: CASGLGGGRYEQYF; DNA: TGTGCCAGCGGGTTGGGCGGGGGGCGCTACGAGCAGTACTTC
J: TRBJ1-2; size: NA; D: NA; V: TRBV5-1; CDR3: CASSWDTVYTF; DNA: TGCGCCAGCAGCTGGGACACGGTCTACACCTTC
J: TRBJ2-5; size: NA; D: TRBD1; V: TRBV5-6; CDR3: CASSNGDRAQETQYF; DNA: TGTGCCAGCAGCAACGGAGACAGGGCCCAAGAGACCCAGTACTTC
J: TRBJ1-1; size: NA; D: NA; V: TRBV6-5; CDR3: CASGRDLLNTEAFF; DNA: TGTGCCAGCGGCAGGGATTTATTAAACACTGAAGCTTTCTTT
J: TRBJ2-3; size: NA; D: NA; V: TRBV2; CDR3: CASNDLRGRDTQYF; DNA: TGTGCCAGCAACGACCTCCGGGGGAGGGATACGCAGTATTTT
J: TRBJ2-2; size: NA; D: NA; V: TRBV6-6; CDR3: CASSHLRDKNTGELFF; DNA: TGTGCCAGCAGTCACCTCCGGGACAAGAACACCGGGGAGCTGTTTTTT
J: TRBJ2-2; size: NA; D: TRBD1; V: TRBV14; CDR3: CASSQSTGWYGELFF; DNA: TGTGCCAGCAGCCAGTCGACAGGGTGGTATGGGGAGCTGTTTTTT
J: TRBJ1-5; size: once; D: TRBD1; V: TRBV28; CDR3: CATDAGQGTQPQHF; DNA: TGTGCCACTGACGCGGGACAGGGGACTCAGCCCCAGCATTTT
J: TRBJ2-5; size: NA; D: NA; V: TRBV24-1; CDR3: CATGSAGAQYF; DNA: TGTGCCACAGGGTCCGCCGGGGCCCAGTACTTC
J: TRBJ2-5; size: NA; D: NA; V: TRBV3-1/TRBV3-2; CDR3: CASSQQGGIQETQYF; DNA: TGTGCCAGCAGCCAACAGGGGGGTATCCAAGAGACCCAGTACTTC
J: TRBJ2-3; size: NA; D: NA; V: TRBV5-6; CDR3: CASSLKPATDTQYF; DNA: TGTGCCAGCAGCCTAAAACCCGCCACAGATACGCAGTATTTT
J: TRBJ2-7; size: once; D: TRBD2; V: TRBV5-4; CDR3: CASSFGGAYEQYF; DNA: TGTGCCAGCAGCTTCGGGGGGGCCTACGAGCAGTACTTC
J: TRBJ1-5; size: few; D: NA; V: TRBV6-5; CDR3: CASSYSREAPPQHF; DNA: TGTGCCAGCAGTTACTCAAGGGAGGCGCCGCCCCAGCATTTT
J: TRBJ2-5; size: NA; D: TRBD2; V: TRBV14; CDR3: CASSQGLASKTQYF; DNA: TGTGCCAGCAGCCAAGGACTAGCTAGCAAGACCCAGTACTTC
J: TRBJ1-4; size: NA; D: NA; V: TRBV28; CDR3: CASNRLNEKLFF; DNA: TGTGCCAGCAACAGACTAAATGAAAAACTGTTTTTT
J: TRBJ1-4; size: NA; D: NA; V: TRBV7-9; CDR3: CASSLDRVEKLFF; DNA: TGTGCCAGCAGCTTAGACAGGGTTGAAAAACTGTTTTTT
J: TRBJ2-7; size: NA; D: TRBD1; V: TRBV6-1; CDR3: CASSDPGQGAAEQYF; DNA: TGTGCCAGCAGTGACCCGGGACAGGGGGCCGCCGAGCAGTACTTC
J: TRBJ2-4; size: NA; D: NA; V: TRBV20-1; CDR3: CSASSIMENIQYF; DNA: TGCAGTGCTAGTTCTATAATGGAAAACATTCAGTACTTC
J: TRBJ1-1; size: many; D: NA; V: TRBV29-1; CDR3: CSVDHGGGIGTEAFF; DNA: TGCAGCGTTGACCATGGGGGAGGGATAGGCACTGAAGCTTTCTTT
J: TRBJ1-5; size: NA; D: TRBD1; V: TRBV28; CDR3: CASSTHRGQPQHF; DNA: TGTGCCAGCAGTACCCACAGGGGGCAGCCCCAGCATTTT
J: TRBJ2-7; size: NA; D: NA; V: TRBV7-9; CDR3: CASSPSPYEQYF; DNA: TGTGCCAGCAGTCCTTCCCCCTACGAGCAGTACTTC
J: TRBJ2-2; size: NA; D: NA; V: TRBV10-1; CDR3: CASSESGRINTGELFF; DNA: TGCGCCAGCAGTGAGTCCGGTAGAATAAACACCGGGGAGCTGTTTTTT
J: TRBJ1-1; size: NA; D: NA; V: TRBV19; CDR3: CASSTTVMNTEAFF; DNA: TGTGCCAGTAGTACGACAGTAATGAACACTGAAGCTTTCTTT
J: TRBJ2-1; size: NA; D: TRBD2; V: TRBV5-1; CDR3: CASSLALGSGRITYNEQFF; DNA: TGCGCCAGCAGCTTGGCCCTGGGTAGCGGGAGGATAACCTACAATGAGCAGTTCTTC
J: TRBJ1-5; size: NA; D: NA; V: TRBV9; CDR3: CASSVDSGFQPQHF; DNA: TGTGCCAGCAGCGTAGATTCGGGGTTTCAGCCCCAGCATTTT